The rows below give T cell receptor beta chains drawn from one sample of a study of cytomegalovirus exposure and HLA in healthy donors. The table came from immunoSEQ multiplex PCR; TCRdb's copy has only in-frame clones and leaves some out. The data contain over 85,000 clones, 70% to 90% of them singletons. The sample comprised PBMCs. Source of these receptors: a woman in her twenties or thirties in good health and CMV-seropositive. Each CDR3 is given with its conserved first and last residue. A D gene is named only where the DNA matches it firmly.

>TRBV15|TRBD1
CATEGTASYGYTF
>TRBV2|TRBD2
CASRGTSGPWGAGELFF
>TRBV7-9|NA
CASSRGTESYEQYF
>TRBV6-1|TRBD1
CASTPDRGLYGYTF
>TRBV4-2|NA
CASSPQARGYQPQHF
>TRBV5-6|NA
CASSLRRQETQYF
>TRBV29-1|TRBD1
CSVEWDRDEQYF
>TRBV5-1|TRBD1
CASSSGTGVWGNTEAFF
>TRBV19|NA
CASSGLTRSNEQFF
>TRBV9|NA
CASSGRYRARNSPLHF
>TRBV19|TRBD2
CASSPGLAGSYEQYF
>TRBV19|NA
CASTTQTTEAFF
>TRBV29-1|NA
CSVATAGRAEAFF
>TRBV19|NA
CASNQQGLWGYGYTF
>TRBV2|TRBD1
CASRGQGVTEAFF
>TRBV6-1|TRBD1
CASSEAVGDSSYEQYF
>TRBV9|NA
CASSVVSGNTGELFF
>TRBV15|NA
CATRRTKNTGELFF
>TRBV6-1|TRBD2
CASSEALAGAKNIQYF
>TRBV27|NA
CASSPVTATNEKLFF
>TRBV6-6|NA
CASSQRDPYNEQFF
>TRBV6-1|NA
CASSESDTEAFF
>TRBV19|NA
CASSATGGNTEAFF
>TRBV7-9|NA
CASSPRYDTEAFF
>TRBV7-2|TRBD2
CASSLVAGGSSYNEQFF
>TRBV5-1|NA
CASSWGSGVPLHF
>TRBV28|NA
CASSPPQFYTEAFF
>TRBV2|NA
CASSVLKNTGELFF
>TRBV5-5|TRBD2
CASSFYSSDPTSYEQFF
>TRBV14|NA
CASSPGICEKLFF
>TRBV6-5|NA
CASKQQGPYEQYF
>TRBV4-3|NA
CASSQTGFTDTQYF
>TRBV2|NA
CASSSLGYNEQFF
>TRBV11-3|TRBD2
CASSLETSGRNTDTQYF
>TRBV7-2|TRBD2
CASSATSGSSYEQYF
>TRBV4-3|TRBD1
CASSRDRGSEQYF
>TRBV7-9|TRBD1
CASSLTGTGGETQYF
>TRBV4-3|TRBD2
CASSPGTSGVWEQFF
>TRBV19|TRBD1
CASSMVMDRDIYGYTF
>TRBV4-3|TRBD1
CASSQETGEDYEQYF
>TRBV25-1|TRBD1
CASSDWDSGTDTQYF
>TRBV27|NA
CASRGSAGSSTGELFF
>TRBV27|NA
CASSPRQPGYGYTF
>TRBV4-3|TRBD1
CASSPEGQGASYEQYF
>TRBV9|TRBD2
CASSGRQSGGSGANVLTF
>TRBV30|NA
CAWSSTTVLFF
>TRBV4-2|NA
CASSRDTSYEQYF
>TRBV19|NA
CASRKQGHNSPLHF
>TRBV2|NA
CASRGPTGYTF
>TRBV4-1|NA
CASSQDWIRRGTNEKLFF
>TRBV27|TRBD1
CASSSRGRRSTNEKLFF
>TRBV7-9|TRBD2
CASSSSAGLGAGGAYEQYF
>TRBV15|NA
CATSRGSSLYNEQFF